This T cell receptor beta chain came from a study of shared clonotypes between healthy human individuals (dated by TCRdb to the early 2020s). General notes on the study: A few men and a couple of women, aged 18 to 49 years, made up the cohort. For each donor, three plates each were used for CD4 naive and CD4 memory, two plates were used for CD8 naive, and one plate was used for CD8 memory. Blood TCR repertoires of about five healthy adults were deeply sequenced to estimate repertoire size and the extent of clonotype sharing between individuals. Leukapheresis yielded between about 0.9 and 8.9 billion PBMCs per donor. Libraries were prepared and TCR repertoires were sequenced by different laboratories using diverse techniques, in order to increase sequencing depth and limit assay-specific biases. Overall study results and their limits: The small number of donors limited the genetic and exposure-history diversity represented. Approximately 5% of naive CD4, 3.5% of naive CD8, roughly 2.4% of memory CD4, and about 0.4% of memory CD8 clonotypes were shared across several donors. Naive subsets generally had larger estimated clonotype richness than memory subsets. Compared with non-shared clonotypes, clonotypes shared by all four sorted-subset donors had higher generation probabilities. Sampling was restricted to blood, and TCR repertoires in tissue are likely to differ from TCR repertoires in blood. Based on pairwise subsampling, the degree of clonotype sharing among donors was expected to be affected by sequencing depth. Rarefaction of sorted-subset datasets indicated incomplete sequencing despite the large sequencing depth.

Using the deep immunoSEQ assay, TCR CDR3 regions were amplified from genomic DNA by multiplex PCR. Extracted genomic DNA from each cell subset was spread evenly across all wells of several immunoSEQ 96-well plates, with each plate serving as a replicate. For sorted subsets, each replicate PCR was loaded with approximately 200 ng genomic DNA, equivalent to roughly 30,000 T cell genomes. Purified libraries were measured with a Qubit 3.0 fluorometer, size-checked on a Bioanalyzer 2100, and measured again with the KAPA Library Quantification kit. Every immunoSEQ 96-well plate was sequenced on a separate single-read 150-cycle Illumina NextSeq 550 flow cell. Turning to the authors' computational methods: Because only junctional sequences without quality scores were contained in the immunoSEQ output, filtering matching that applied to full-length reads could not be performed. To assign V/J genes and CDR3, sequences were annotated against IMGT germline references using PyIR, a Python wrapper for IgBLAST v1.9. Reads were removed for weak V/J assignments (E-value above 1e-6), missing CDR3, stop codons, out-of-frame junctions, or ambiguous translated residues. V3J clonotypes were defined as sequences sharing the same inferred V gene, J gene, and CDR3 amino acid sequence. Percentage overlap between repertoires was computed as shared unique clonotypes divided by the size of the smaller repertoire. Repertoire richness was assessed with RTK rarefaction, the Chao1 estimator, and Recon v2.1 estimates of unobserved clonotypes. Generation probabilities for all TCRbeta clonotypes obtained by the gDNA method from a handful of donors were computed using OLGA. TCRdb limited this immuneACCESS table to in-frame rearrangements with V and J called. A share of clones is missing; checked studies link under half to unresolved V genes, and the rest is unexplained. The V and J calls and clone size were taken over from that table, and D and trimming were inferred from the DNA. Across this sample there are some 1 million clones, with approximately 70% seen only once. The ten top clones hold around 1.5% of the sample.

Comments on this clone: Its binding antigen is unknown. The record has no base qualities; no much larger clone is one base away.

Donors were healthy HIV-negative adults with no recently reported acute infections or vaccinations. Every donor was a Caucasian adult living in Nashville, Tennessee, USA. CD4+ T cells were enriched by magnetic negative selection; naive cells were then positively selected on CD45RA, and the negative fraction formed the memory subset. Blood was collected by leukapheresis, and PBMCs were isolated by Ficoll-Histopaque density gradient centrifugation and then cryopreserved in liquid nitrogen vapor phase. Analytical flow cytometry was used to check the purity and quantity of every magnetically sorted T cell population. Genomic DNA was isolated from each sorted fraction and quantified by UV absorbance on a Nanodrop 2000c. The specimen sequenced was memory CD4+ T cells sorted from blood. This specimen's cell subset or site label, interpreted: CD45RA-negative fraction. This receptor was taken from a man between 18 and 29 years old in good health.

The sequence in DNA is TGTGCCAGCAGCTTTGAGAACTATGGCTACACCTTC. Translated, it gives CASSFENYGYTF. The rearranged chain carries TRBV7-2 and TRBJ1-2; the D gene cannot be resolved reliably. V was cut back by 3 bases and J by 2 bases, leaving a gap of 4 bases between them. In the germline V gene, CDR1 corresponds to SGHTA and CDR2 to FQGNSA. CDR3 length: 12 amino acids, cysteine to phenylalanine. Only the CDR3 DNA stays, 36 bases, in frame from base 1. The full variable domain, with segments outside the CDR3 supplied by the reference TRBV7-2 and TRBJ1-2 proteins, appears as GAGVSQSPSNKVTEKGKDVELRCDPISGHTALYWYRQSLGQGLEFLIYFQGNSAPDKSGLPSDRFSAERTGGSVSTLTIQRTQQEDSAVYLCASSFENYGYTFGSGTRLTVV.